The 2 T cell receptor beta chains below come from one sample, sequenced in a study of blood T cell repertoires in COVID-19 (dated by TCRdb to the early 2020s). The library was obtained by the immunoSEQ multiplex PCR assay. TCRdb mirrors the immuneACCESS table, restricted to in-frame sequences. Some clones are absent from its copies; in checked studies, under half trace to an unresolved V gene, and the reason for the others is unknown. In all, the sample holds about 74,000 clones, and almost 90% of those were seen once. 1.9% of the sample rests with the top ten. Sequenced sample: peripheral blood. These receptors came from a woman of 80 years or more with active or convalescent COVID-19.

J is TRBJ2-1 and V is TRBV9, with 12 bases lining up with TRBD2. Germline lookup yields CDR1 SGDLS and CDR2 YYNGEE. This CDR3 is built from 16 residues. V shed 1 base and J 4 bases; nucleotides not matched to a gene: 3. CDR3 region: CASSVQLAGGYNEQFF. CDR3 bases: TGTGCCAGCAGCGTACAGCTAGCGGGAGGGTACAATGAGCAGTTCTTC.

The chain recombines TRBV5-1 with TRBJ2-3; 10 bases fit TRBD2. Germline V gene sequence: CDR1 SGHRS, CDR2 YFSETQ. The trim removed 0 bases at V and 5 bases at J, leaving 12 bases unmatched. This CDR3 comprises 18 residues. This CDR3 reads CASSLVRSSGSVIDTQYF. The CDR3 DNA reads TGCGCCAGCAGCTTGGTCCGGTCTAGCGGGAGCGTTATAGATACGCAGTATTTT. The full variable domain, its missing parts supplied by reference TRBV5-1 and TRBJ2-3, is KAGVTQTPRYLIKTRGQQVTLSCSPISGHRSVSWYQQTPGQGLQFLFEYFSETQRNKGNFPGRFSGRQFSNSRSEMNVSTLELGDSALYLCASSLVRSSGSVIDTQYFGPGTRLTVL.